Listed below are T cell receptor beta chains from one sample, sequenced in a study of cytomegalovirus exposure and HLA in healthy donors. Sequencing was performed with immunoSEQ multiplex PCR; in TCRdb, only in-frame clones are kept and a portion is missing. The sample yields roughly 120,000 clones, roughly four fifths seen once. Sequencing was performed on PBMCs. Receptors were obtained from a young woman in good health and CMV-seronegative. The CDR3 runs from the conserved cysteine through the conserved F or W. The D gene is left open where the match is weak. The size field is filled for only some rows; it gives once, few, many or a size class.

j_gene: TRBJ2-7
abundance: NA
v_gene: TRBV6-1
d_gene: NA
CDR3aa: CASSESVPYEQYF
CDR3nt: TGTGCCAGCAGTGAATCCGTCCCCTACGAGCAGTACTTC

j_gene: TRBJ2-1
abundance: NA
v_gene: TRBV10-1
d_gene: NA
CDR3aa: CASSQFGVPGEQFF
CDR3nt: TGCGCCAGCAGTCAATTTGGAGTCCCGGGGGAGCAGTTCTTC

j_gene: TRBJ1-1
abundance: few
v_gene: TRBV11-2
d_gene: NA
CDR3aa: CASSLWQDTEAFF
CDR3nt: TGTGCCAGCAGCTTATGGCAGGACACTGAAGCTTTCTTT

j_gene: TRBJ1-6
abundance: NA
v_gene: TRBV28
d_gene: TRBD1
CDR3aa: CASSFDRVNSPLHF
CDR3nt: TGTGCCAGCAGTTTCGACAGGGTGAATTCACCCCTCCACTTT

j_gene: TRBJ2-7
abundance: NA
v_gene: TRBV10-3
d_gene: NA
CDR3aa: CAIKPSTVTYEQYF
CDR3nt: TGTGCCATCAAGCCCTCCACAGTTACCTACGAGCAGTACTTC

j_gene: TRBJ2-3
abundance: NA
v_gene: TRBV11-2
d_gene: NA
CDR3aa: CASSLAAGSTDTQYF
CDR3nt: TGTGCCAGCAGCTTAGCCGCAGGCAGCACAGATACGCAGTATTTT

j_gene: TRBJ1-2
abundance: NA
v_gene: TRBV4-1
d_gene: TRBD1
CDR3aa: CASSQGTTGAFGYTF
CDR3nt: TGCGCCAGCAGCCAAGGGACTACAGGGGCCTTTGGCTACACCTTC

j_gene: TRBJ1-6
abundance: NA
v_gene: TRBV19
d_gene: NA
CDR3aa: CASSNRVSYNSPLHF
CDR3nt: TGTGCCAGTAGTAACAGGGTCTCCTATAATTCACCCCTCCACTTT

j_gene: TRBJ1-2
abundance: once
v_gene: TRBV18
d_gene: TRBD1
CDR3aa: CASSPRDRTSNYGYTF
CDR3nt: TGTGCCAGCTCACCCCGGGACAGGACATCAAACTATGGCTACACCTTC

j_gene: TRBJ1-5
abundance: NA
v_gene: TRBV10-3
d_gene: TRBD1
CDR3aa: CAISLDRGINQPQHF
CDR3nt: TGTGCCATCAGCCTAGACAGGGGTATCAATCAGCCCCAGCATTTT

j_gene: TRBJ2-5
abundance: NA
v_gene: TRBV5-6
d_gene: TRBD1
CDR3aa: CASSPKGAKTQYF
CDR3nt: TGTGCCAGCAGCCCCAAGGGGGCGAAGACCCAGTACTTC

j_gene: TRBJ2-6
abundance: NA
v_gene: TRBV2
d_gene: NA
CDR3aa: CASSEERGFGANVLTF
CDR3nt: TGTGCCAGCAGTGAAGAACGCGGTTTTGGGGCCAACGTCCTGACTTTC

j_gene: TRBJ2-5
abundance: NA
v_gene: TRBV5-6
d_gene: NA
CDR3aa: CASSPYPLSETQYF
CDR3nt: TGTGCCAGCAGCCCATACCCCCTAAGCGAGACCCAGTACTTC

j_gene: TRBJ2-7
abundance: NA
v_gene: TRBV6-1
d_gene: NA
CDR3aa: CASSEEDIVSYEQYF
CDR3nt: TGTGCCAGCAGTGAAGAAGACATAGTTTCCTACGAGCAGTACTTC

j_gene: TRBJ2-3
abundance: NA
v_gene: TRBV6-1
d_gene: TRBD2
CDR3aa: CASSPLPGGTDTQYF
CDR3nt: TGTGCCAGCAGTCCCTTGCCGGGAGGGACAGATACGCAGTATTTT

j_gene: TRBJ1-1
abundance: NA
v_gene: TRBV4-1
d_gene: NA
CDR3aa: CASSQEVLRAEAFF
CDR3nt: TGCGCCAGCAGCCAAGAGGTCCTCAGGGCTGAAGCTTTCTTT

j_gene: TRBJ2-7
abundance: NA
v_gene: TRBV2
d_gene: TRBD1
CDR3aa: CARALGQGYEQYF
CDR3nt: TGTGCCAGAGCGCTGGGACAGGGGTACGAGCAGTACTTC

j_gene: TRBJ2-5
abundance: NA
v_gene: TRBV10-2
d_gene: TRBD1
CDR3aa: CASSRDRGPSETQYF
CDR3nt: TGCGCCAGTTCCCGGGACAGGGGGCCCTCAGAGACCCAGTACTTC

j_gene: TRBJ2-2
abundance: few
v_gene: TRBV5-1
d_gene: TRBD2
CDR3aa: CASSRRTSGGVAGELFF
CDR3nt: TGCGCCAGCAGCCGGAGGACTAGCGGGGGGGTGGCCGGGGAGCTGTTTTTT

j_gene: TRBJ1-6
abundance: NA
v_gene: TRBV7-8
d_gene: NA
CDR3aa: CASSPGIPLGALNSPLHF
CDR3nt: TGTGCCAGCAGTCCAGGGATACCATTGGGTGCACTTAATTCACCCCTCCACTTT

j_gene: TRBJ1-6
abundance: few
v_gene: TRBV5-1
d_gene: NA
CDR3aa: CASTPRGERSPLHF
CDR3nt: TGCGCCAGCACCCCCCGGGGGGAACGGTCACCCCTCCACTTT

j_gene: TRBJ1-5
abundance: few
v_gene: TRBV30
d_gene: NA
CDR3aa: CAWSVLPVGQPGSGQPQHF
CDR3nt: TGTGCCTGGAGTGTACTTCCTGTAGGACAGCCGGGCAGTGGTCAGCCCCAGCATTTT

j_gene: TRBJ1-5
abundance: NA
v_gene: TRBV5-8
d_gene: NA
CDR3aa: CASSFLNQPQHF
CDR3nt: TGTGCCAGCAGCTTTTTAAATCAGCCCCAGCATTTT

j_gene: TRBJ1-2
abundance: once
v_gene: TRBV7-2
d_gene: NA
CDR3aa: CASSPDGNNYGYTF
CDR3nt: TGTGCCAGCAGCCCGGACGGGAATAACTATGGCTACACCTTC

j_gene: TRBJ1-5
abundance: NA
v_gene: TRBV6-5
d_gene: NA
CDR3aa: CASSYGIGDQPQHF
CDR3nt: TGTGCCAGCAGTTACGGTATAGGGGATCAGCCCCAGCATTTT

j_gene: TRBJ1-1
abundance: NA
v_gene: TRBV29-1
d_gene: NA
CDR3aa: CSVSSRGGTEAFF
CDR3nt: TGCAGCGTTTCCTCGAGAGGGGGAACTGAAGCTTTCTTT

j_gene: TRBJ1-1
abundance: NA
v_gene: TRBV14
d_gene: NA
CDR3aa: CASSPRPGRNTEAFF
CDR3nt: TGTGCCAGCAGCCCGCGGCCGGGTAGGAACACTGAAGCTTTCTTT

j_gene: TRBJ1-1
abundance: NA
v_gene: TRBV5-4
d_gene: NA
CDR3aa: CASSFEGGGDTEAFF
CDR3nt: TGTGCCAGCAGCTTTGAAGGGGGTGGCGACACTGAAGCTTTCTTT

j_gene: TRBJ1-2
abundance: few
v_gene: TRBV5-6
d_gene: NA
CDR3aa: CASSLVNSNYGYTF
CDR3nt: TGTGCCAGCAGCTTGGTAAACAGTAACTATGGCTACACCTTC

j_gene: TRBJ2-1
abundance: NA
v_gene: TRBV5-1
d_gene: NA
CDR3aa: CASSLETVYNEQFF
CDR3nt: TGCGCCAGCAGCTTGGAAACAGTCTACAATGAGCAGTTCTTC

j_gene: TRBJ1-5
abundance: NA
v_gene: TRBV5-1
d_gene: NA
CDR3aa: CASSAGERGNQPQHF
CDR3nt: TGCGCCAGCAGCGCAGGGGAGCGAGGCAATCAGCCCCAGCATTTT

j_gene: TRBJ2-7
abundance: NA
v_gene: TRBV4-1
d_gene: NA
CDR3aa: CASSQGARYEQYF
CDR3nt: TGCGCCAGCAGCCAAGGAGCCAGGTACGAGCAGTACTTC

j_gene: TRBJ2-7
abundance: NA
v_gene: TRBV7-2
d_gene: TRBD2
CDR3aa: CASSSGLAGYEQYF
CDR3nt: TGTGCCAGCAGCTCCGGACTAGCGGGGTACGAGCAGTACTTC

j_gene: TRBJ2-7
abundance: NA
v_gene: TRBV6-5
d_gene: NA
CDR3aa: CASSYSETHSYEQYF
CDR3nt: TGTGCCAGCAGTTACTCGGAGACCCACTCCTACGAGCAGTACTTC

j_gene: TRBJ2-7
abundance: NA
v_gene: TRBV5-4
d_gene: NA
CDR3aa: CASSQAPTSSSYEQYF
CDR3nt: TGTGCCAGCAGCCAAGCTCCGACGTCTAGCTCCTACGAGCAGTACTTC

j_gene: TRBJ1-6
abundance: NA
v_gene: TRBV6-4
d_gene: TRBD1
CDR3aa: CASSDLPGGQDSPLHF
CDR3nt: TGTGCCAGCAGTGACTTACCAGGGGGCCAGGATTCACCCCTCCACTTT

j_gene: TRBJ1-1
abundance: NA
v_gene: TRBV29-1
d_gene: NA
CDR3aa: CSVDRGNTEAFF
CDR3nt: TGCAGCGTTGACAGGGGGAACACTGAAGCTTTCTTT

j_gene: TRBJ2-7
abundance: few
v_gene: TRBV5-6
d_gene: NA
CDR3aa: CASSLPYDSYEQYF
CDR3nt: TGTGCCAGCAGCTTGCCCTATGATTCCTACGAGCAGTACTTC

j_gene: TRBJ1-5
abundance: NA
v_gene: TRBV7-2
d_gene: NA
CDR3aa: CASSPRNSNQPQHF
CDR3nt: TGTGCCAGCAGCCCCAGAAATAGCAATCAGCCCCAGCATTTT

j_gene: TRBJ1-1
abundance: NA
v_gene: TRBV2
d_gene: NA
CDR3aa: CASSLQGNTEAFF
CDR3nt: TGTGCCAGCAGCCTACAGGGAAACACTGAAGCTTTCTTT

j_gene: TRBJ2-7
abundance: NA
v_gene: TRBV27
d_gene: TRBD1
CDR3aa: CASSLISGQEGHEQYF
CDR3nt: TGTGCCAGCAGTTTAATCTCGGGACAGGAGGGCCACGAGCAGTACTTC

j_gene: TRBJ2-7
abundance: few
v_gene: TRBV7-6
d_gene: NA
CDR3aa: CASSPLGGSNEQYF
CDR3nt: TGTGCCAGCAGCCCCCTTGGAGGGTCCAACGAGCAGTACTTC

j_gene: TRBJ1-1
abundance: few
v_gene: TRBV6-1
d_gene: NA
CDR3aa: CASPRRGEAFF
CDR3nt: TGTGCCAGTCCTCGGAGAGGGGAAGCTTTCTTT

j_gene: TRBJ1-1
abundance: once
v_gene: TRBV5-1
d_gene: TRBD1
CDR3aa: CASSFGQGADTEAFF
CDR3nt: TGCGCCAGCAGCTTCGGACAGGGGGCGGACACTGAAGCTTTCTTT

j_gene: TRBJ1-1
abundance: NA
v_gene: TRBV6-6
d_gene: NA
CDR3aa: CASSYFGSHNTEAFF
CDR3nt: TGTGCCAGCAGTTACTTTGGCAGTCATAACACTGAAGCTTTCTTT

j_gene: TRBJ1-1
abundance: NA
v_gene: TRBV28
d_gene: NA
CDR3aa: CASSRTQGLAAFF
CDR3nt: TGTGCCAGCAGCAGAACCCAGGGGTTAGCAGCTTTCTTT

j_gene: TRBJ2-1
abundance: few
v_gene: TRBV15
d_gene: TRBD2
CDR3aa: CATSRVPPTLAGGWDEQFF
CDR3nt: TGTGCCACCAGCAGAGTTCCCCCGACTTTAGCGGGGGGGTGGGATGAGCAGTTCTTC

j_gene: TRBJ2-5
abundance: NA
v_gene: TRBV5-6
d_gene: TRBD2
CDR3aa: CACSFLGAGGGETQYF
CDR3nt: TGTGCCTGCAGCTTCTTAGGAGCGGGGGGTGGCGAGACCCAGTACTTC

j_gene: TRBJ2-7
abundance: NA
v_gene: TRBV13
d_gene: TRBD2
CDR3aa: CASSPRGRAYEQYF
CDR3nt: TGTGCCAGCAGCCCTCGAGGGAGGGCCTACGAGCAGTACTTC

j_gene: TRBJ2-1
abundance: NA
v_gene: TRBV5-1
d_gene: TRBD2
CDR3aa: CASSSTGLAGPNEQFF
CDR3nt: TGCGCCAGCAGCTCGACGGGACTAGCGGGACCGAATGAGCAGTTCTTC

j_gene: TRBJ1-5
abundance: once
v_gene: TRBV25-1
d_gene: NA
CDR3aa: CASSERAHQPQHF
CDR3nt: TGTGCCAGCAGTGAAAGAGCACATCAGCCCCAGCATTTT

j_gene: TRBJ2-2
abundance: NA
v_gene: TRBV14
d_gene: TRBD1
CDR3aa: CASSHRTGTSGELFF
CDR3nt: TGTGCCAGCAGCCATAGGACAGGGACTTCCGGGGAGCTGTTTTTT

j_gene: TRBJ1-1
abundance: NA
v_gene: TRBV25-1
d_gene: NA
CDR3aa: CASRSWEDTEAFF
CDR3nt: TGTGCCAGCCGTAGCTGGGAGGACACTGAAGCTTTCTTT

j_gene: TRBJ2-1
abundance: NA
v_gene: TRBV19
d_gene: TRBD1
CDR3aa: CASRSVGQGGNEQFF
CDR3nt: TGTGCCAGTAGGAGCGTCGGACAGGGGGGAAATGAGCAGTTCTTC

j_gene: TRBJ1-6
abundance: NA
v_gene: TRBV7-9
d_gene: NA
CDR3aa: CATRLGGDNSPLHF
CDR3nt: TGTGCCACCCGCTTGGGGGGGGATAATTCACCCCTCCACTTT

j_gene: TRBJ1-2
abundance: NA
v_gene: TRBV6-6
d_gene: TRBD1
CDR3aa: CASSSGQGATGYTF
CDR3nt: TGTGCCAGCAGTTCCGGACAGGGCGCCACTGGCTACACCTTC

j_gene: TRBJ2-2
abundance: few
v_gene: TRBV5-4
d_gene: NA
CDR3aa: CASSLEHNTGELFF
CDR3nt: TGTGCCAGCAGCTTGGAACATAACACCGGGGAGCTGTTTTTT

j_gene: TRBJ2-3
abundance: NA
v_gene: TRBV30
d_gene: NA
CDR3aa: CARSASGGFTDTQYF
CDR3nt: TGTGCCCGAAGTGCCTCGGGGGGCTTCACAGATACGCAGTATTTT